These T cell receptor beta chains were read from a single sample in a study of blood T cell repertoires in COVID-19. Profiled with immunoSEQ multiplex PCR; TCRdb holds only in-frame clones, not every one. The sample has about 110,000 clones; over 65% are singletons. Sequencing was performed on peripheral blood. The receptor set was obtained from a middle-aged woman with acute or convalescent COVID-19. The CDR3 runs from the conserved cysteine through the conserved F or W. The D gene is left open where the match is weak. The size field is filled for only some rows; it gives once, few, many or a size class.

.	TRBJ1-1	TRBV5-1	few	15	TGCGCCAGCAGCTTGGGTGGCAATACGAACACTGAAGCTTTCTTT	CASSLGGNTNTEAFF
TRBD2	TRBJ2-1	TRBV10-3	few	14	TGTGCCATCAGTGAGTCGGGGGAGGGACTAAAATCATTCTTC	CAISESGEGLKSFF
TRBD2	TRBJ2-1	TRBV9	.	16	TGTGCCAGCAGCGTCTTAGCGGGGGGGCGGTACAATGAGCAGTTCTTC	CASSVLAGGRYNEQFF
TRBD2	TRBJ2-1	TRBV29-1	.	15	TGCAGCGTTGGAGGGACCAGCGGGGGAAAGGATGAGCAGTTCTTC	CSVGGTSGGKDEQFF
.	TRBJ1-6	TRBV2	.	13	TGTGCCAGCAACGCGGGGGTAGGGTCACCCCTCCACTTT	CASNAGVGSPLHF
.	TRBJ1-5	TRBV28	.	17	TGTGCCAGCAGTTTACTTGAGGGTACCGGTTCTCATCAGCCCCAGCATTTT	CASSLLEGTGSHQPQHF
.	TRBJ1-1	TRBV2	.	13	TGTGCCAGCAGTAATGGGGGGATCGCTGAAGCTTTCTTT	CASSNGGIAEAFF
TRBD1	TRBJ1-4	TRBV27	.	15	TGTGCCAGCAGTTTAAGGGACAGGTCTAATGAAAAACTGTTTTTT	CASSLRDRSNEKLFF
.	TRBJ2-7	TRBV7-3	.	17	TGTGCCAGCAGCTTAGGGGTCTCGGGGGTGTACATTTTGGAGCAGTACTTC	CASSLGVSGVYILEQYF
TRBD1	TRBJ2-7	TRBV5-5	once	13	TGTGCCAGCAGCTTAGGGGGCATCGGCGAGCAGTACTTC	CASSLGGIGEQYF
TRBD1	TRBJ2-2	TRBV14	.	15	TGTGCCAGCAGCCAACAGGGACAGTACACCGGGGAGCTGTTTTTT	CASSQQGQYTGELFF
TRBD2	TRBJ2-3	TRBV6-2/TRBV6-3	few	16	TGTGCCAGCAGTTCGCGACTAGCGGGGGACACAGATACGCAGTATTTT	CASSSRLAGDTDTQYF
TRBD1	TRBJ1-5	TRBV10-3	.	13	TGTGCCATCAGGGACAGGGGGACTCAGCCCCAGCATTTT	CAIRDRGTQPQHF
.	TRBJ1-2	TRBV19	.	13	TGTGCCAGTAGTTCAGGGAAGAACTATGGCTACACCTTC	CASSSGKNYGYTF
TRBD1	TRBJ1-2	TRBV4-1	.	17	TGCGCCAGCAGCCAAGATCAGGGGACAGGGGGCGCGTCTGGCTACACCTTC	CASSQDQGTGGASGYTF
.	TRBJ1-2	TRBV28	.	11	TGTGCCAGCAGCTTCCAGGGGGGCTACACCTTC	CASSFQGGYTF
.	TRBJ2-3	TRBV9	.	16	TGTGCCAGCAGCGTAGGAGGGGGGGGGCTCACAGATACGCAGTATTTT	CASSVGGGGLTDTQYF
TRBD1	TRBJ1-6	TRBV9	few	18	TGTGCCAGCAGCGCCGGGACAGGGGGCGAAAGGGATAATTCACCCCTCCACTTT	CASSAGTGGERDNSPLHF
.	TRBJ1-2	TRBV12-3/TRBV12-4	.	12	TGTGCCAGCGGAGACAGGCGAAGTGGCTACACCTTC	CASGDRRSGYTF
TRBD1	TRBJ1-5	TRBV3-1/TRBV3-2	.	14	TGTGCCAGCAGCCCAGGGACAGGGGAACAGCCCCAGCATTTT	CASSPGTGEQPQHF
.	TRBJ2-3	TRBV6-5	.	15	TGTGCCAGCAGGCCCCAAGGGAGCTACACAGATACGCAGTATTTT	CASRPQGSYTDTQYF
.	TRBJ1-2	TRBV18	.	15	TGTGCCAGCTCACCAAGACAGGCCCCTCCCTATGGCTACACCTTC	CASSPRQAPPYGYTF
TRBD2	TRBJ2-3	TRBV30	.	13	TGTGCCCAGGCAGCGGGGGGGTCAGATACGCAGTATTTT	CAQAAGGSDTQYF
.	TRBJ2-7	TRBV6-6	.	13	TGTGCCAGCAGTTTTGACAGAATCTACGAGCAGTACTTC	CASSFDRIYEQYF
TRBD2	TRBJ2-5	TRBV3-1/TRBV3-2	.	18	TGTGCCAGCAGCCAAAGCGGGAATGGACCCCCGGGTGGAGAGACCCAGTACTTC	CASSQSGNGPPGGETQYF
.	TRBJ1-2	TRBV9	.	14	TGTGCCAGCAGCGTAGGAACGGGGAGGGATGGCTACACCTTC	CASSVGTGRDGYTF
.	TRBJ2-5	TRBV12-3/TRBV12-4	.	12	TGTGCCAGCAGTTTTCTCAGGGAGACCCAGTACTTC	CASSFLRETQYF
.	TRBJ2-2	TRBV4-3	few	14	TGCGCCAGCAGCCAGGGGGGGGCTGGCGGGGAGCTGTTTTTT	CASSQGGAGGELFF
TRBD2	TRBJ2-5	TRBV10-3	.	15	TGTGCCATCAGGGATAGCGGGGGGGCTTCAGAGACCCAGTACTTC	CAIRDSGGASETQYF
.	TRBJ1-6	TRBV28	.	12	TGTGCCAGCGGCGACAGAAATTCACCCCTCCACTTT	CASGDRNSPLHF
.	TRBJ2-7	TRBV19	.	13	TGTGCCAGTAGTAAGGACAATTCCTACGAGCAGTACTTC	CASSKDNSYEQYF
TRBD2	TRBJ2-4	TRBV10-3	many	14	TGTGCCATCAGTGTTAACGGGGGGGCCGACATTCAGTACTTC	CAISVNGGADIQYF
.	TRBJ1-1	TRBV15	.	15	TGTGCCACCAGCACCCGGACCCAGGGAAGCACTGAAGCTTTCTTT	CATSTRTQGSTEAFF
TRBD1	TRBJ1-6	TRBV6-5	few	15	TGTGCCAGCATGGGTGAACAGGGGGAAAATTCACCCCTCCACTTT	CASMGEQGENSPLHF
TRBD1	TRBJ1-6	TRBV18	few	16	TGTGCCAGCTCACCGAGCGCGCAGGGGGTTAATTCACCCCTCCACTTT	CASSPSAQGVNSPLHF
TRBD1	TRBJ2-7	TRBV28	few	14	TGTGCCAGCTACGGACAGGGGATGAGCTACGAGCAGTACTTC	CASYGQGMSYEQYF
.	TRBJ2-2	TRBV9	.	13	TGTGCCAGCAGCGTAGCTAGCGCCGGGGAGCTGTTTTTT	CASSVASAGELFF
TRBD1	TRBJ1-2	TRBV5-6	.	14	TGTGCCAGCAGCTTGCGGGGACAGGCCTATGGCTACACCTTC	CASSLRGQAYGYTF
.	TRBJ2-7	TRBV3-1/TRBV3-2	.	13	TGTGCCAGCAGCCTGAGGGATTCCCACGAGCAGTACTTC	CASSLRDSHEQYF
TRBD2	TRBJ2-5	TRBV6-5	medium-sized	15	TGTGCCAGCAGTTACGACGGGGGGGCTGGGAAGACCCAGTACTTC	CASSYDGGAGKTQYF
.	TRBJ2-5	TRBV29-1	.	14	TGCAGCGTGGTCCATAAAGGGGGTCACGAGACCCAGTACTTC	CSVVHKGGHETQYF
TRBD1	TRBJ1-6	TRBV7-2	.	13	TGTGCCAGCAGCTTAGATGGACAGGCACCCCTCCACTTT	CASSLDGQAPLHF
TRBD1	TRBJ1-2	TRBV28	.	14	TGTGCCAGCAGTGGACAGGCCCAGAACTATGGCTACACCTTC	CASSGQAQNYGYTF
TRBD2	TRBJ2-5	TRBV2	.	16	TGTGCCAGCAGTGAATTGGCTAGCGGGGGGTTAGAGACCCAGTACTTC	CASSELASGGLETQYF
TRBD1	TRBJ2-4	TRBV19	.	14	TGTGCCAGTAGTAGTGGGACAGGGAAAAACATTCAGTACTTC	CASSSGTGKNIQYF
.	TRBJ2-3	TRBV5-1	few	15	TGCGCCAGCAGCCTACAGGCAGCTAGCACAGATACGCAGTATTTT	CASSLQAASTDTQYF
TRBD2	TRBJ2-1	TRBV11-3	.	17	TGTGCCAGCAGCTTCGACCAGGGCGGGGGGGCCTACAGTGAGCAGTTCTTC	CASSFDQGGGAYSEQFF
.	TRBJ2-1	TRBV5-4	once	13	TGTGCCAGCAGCTTCCGGGGCGGGGATGAGCAGTTCTTC	CASSFRGGDEQFF
.	TRBJ1-5	TRBV19	few	14	TGTGCCAGTAGTATCGGTGAGGGCCATCAGCCCCAGCATTTT	CASSIGEGHQPQHF
.	TRBJ2-7	TRBV2	.	12	TGTGCCAGCAGTGAAGACGGCTACGAGCAGTACTTC	CASSEDGYEQYF
.	TRBJ1-6	TRBV19	.	14	TGTGCCAGTAGTATTCAGGTCGCGGGATCACCCCTCCACTTT	CASSIQVAGSPLHF
TRBD1	TRBJ2-1	TRBV5-1	.	15	TGCGCCAGCAGCCGGGGGACAGGCGGCATCAATGAGCAGTTCTTC	CASSRGTGGINEQFF
.	TRBJ1-4	TRBV30	.	12	TGTGCCTCCGCTAGACCTCTCGAAAAACTGTTTTTT	CASARPLEKLFF
.	TRBJ2-5	TRBV18	.	16	TGTGCCAGCTCACCCCCGGTTGGTAGCGGTCAAGAGACCCAGTACTTC	CASSPPVGSGQETQYF
.	TRBJ1-6	TRBV7-2	.	15	TGTGCCAGCAGCTTAGCTTTGGGGGGTAATTCACCCCTCCACTTT	CASSLALGGNSPLHF
.	TRBJ1-1	TRBV2	.	14	TGTGCCAGCAGGACAAAACAGGGTATCACTGAAGCTTTCTTT	CASRTKQGITEAFF
.	TRBJ1-2	TRBV15	.	15	TGTGCCACCAGCAGAGTGGGGCCAGGGGACTATGGCTACACCTTC	CATSRVGPGDYGYTF
.	TRBJ2-2	TRBV14	.	13	TGTGCCAGCAGCCACCAAAACACCGGGGAGCTGTTTTTT	CASSHQNTGELFF